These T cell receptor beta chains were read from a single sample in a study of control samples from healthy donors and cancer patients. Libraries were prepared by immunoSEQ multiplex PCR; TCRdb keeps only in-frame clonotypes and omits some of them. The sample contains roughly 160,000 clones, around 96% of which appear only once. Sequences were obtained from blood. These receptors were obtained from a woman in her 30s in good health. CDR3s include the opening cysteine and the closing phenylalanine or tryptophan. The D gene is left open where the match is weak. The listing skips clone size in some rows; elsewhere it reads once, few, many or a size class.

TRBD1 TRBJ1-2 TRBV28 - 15 CASSLSGTGGLGYTF TGTGCCAGCAGTTTATCCGGGACAGGGGGCCTTGGCTACACCTTC
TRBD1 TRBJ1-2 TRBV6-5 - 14 CASSYGDSNYGYTF TGTGCCAGCAGTTACGGGGACAGTAACTATGGCTACACCTTC
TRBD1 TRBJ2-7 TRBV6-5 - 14 CASSKGTGNHEQYF TGTGCCAGCAGTAAGGGGACAGGGAACCACGAGCAGTACTTC
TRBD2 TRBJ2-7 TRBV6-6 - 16 CASSAGTSGRPYEQYF TGTGCCAGCAGTGCCGGGACTAGCGGGAGACCCTACGAGCAGTACTTC
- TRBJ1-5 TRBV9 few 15 CASSKEGDPNQPQHF TGTGCCAGCAGCAAAGAGGGGGACCCTAATCAGCCCCAGCATTTT
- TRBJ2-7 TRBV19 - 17 CASSIALGRGASYEQYF TGTGCCAGTAGTATAGCTCTCGGCAGGGGAGCCTCCTACGAGCAGTACTTC
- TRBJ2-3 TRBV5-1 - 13 CASSPRTSDTQYF TGCGCCAGCAGCCCAAGGACTTCAGATACGCAGTATTTT
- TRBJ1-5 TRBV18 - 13 CASSPGQNQPQHF TGTGCCAGCTCACCGGGTCAGAATCAGCCCCAGCATTTT
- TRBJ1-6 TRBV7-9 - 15 CASAKVGGEGSPLHF TGTGCCAGCGCCAAGGTGGGGGGCGAAGGGTCACCCCTCCACTTT
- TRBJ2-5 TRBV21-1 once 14 CASSKVTAQETQYF TGTGCCAGCAGCAAAGTTACTGCCCAAGAGACCCAGTACTTC
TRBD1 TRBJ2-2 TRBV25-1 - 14 CASTGQENTGELFF TGTGCCAGCACAGGACAGGAGAACACCGGGGAGCTGTTTTTT